This T cell receptor (beta chain) was found in a study of blood T cells in healthy people across ages. Of note for this clonotype: Its target is not known.

Every sample had a minimum of 6.5 million PBMCs isolated. General observations from the study: The unknown donor CMV status may have confounded expanded clonotype changes.

The trim removed 4 bases at V and 4 bases at J, leaving 10 bases unmatched. The CDR3 extends over 17 amino acids. Germline V gene sequence: CDR1 KGHDR, CDR2 SFDVKD. A sample-barcoded 5' primer and a J-beta primer mix were used in a second PCR of roughly 6 to 11 cycles. Each of the cDNA molecules was tagged by a template-switch adaptor with 12 random nucleotides. TCRdb recomputed calls from the 5' RACE reads with MiXCR, one row per CDR3 protein. The repertoire holds some 1.8 million distinct CDR3 sequences, about two fifths seen once, with 23% in the top ten. The gene calls are TRBV24-1 and TRBJ2-1, with 9 bases identical to TRBD1. The sample was blood. This TCR came from a human donor in good health. CDR3 in amino acids: CATSDPQGAGVYNEQFF. In DNA form, the CDR3 reads TGTGCCACCAGTGACCCACAGGGGGCGGGGGTTTACAATGAGCAGTTCTTC.